Detailed here is one TCR beta chain. What it binds is unknown. CDR1 is SGHTA, CDR2 FQGNSA, per germline. This CDR3 is 15 amino acids long. V was pared by 2 bases and J by 5 bases, with 7 bases of the junction left unmatched. Primers included in the PCR were 60 Vbeta and 13 Jbeta primers. Profiling relied on immunoSEQ multiplex PCR, and the TCRdb table lists in-frame clones only, not all of them. The sample has 200,000 or so clones, 80% to 90% seen once. This sample is drawn from a study of cytomegalovirus exposure and HLA in healthy donors. Study-wide results and limits: The study dropped some indistinguishable V segments, TRBV6-2 and TRBV6-3 among them.

This sequence was found in a man younger than 45 in good health and CMV-seronegative. The chain joins TRBV7-2 to TRBJ2-5; 8 positions agree with TRBD2. The sample comprised PBMCs. The CDR3: CASSLRNGGVETQYF. The CDR3 nucleotides read TGTGCCAGCAGCTTACGCAACGGGGGGGTTGAGACCCAGTACTTC. The variable domain in full, completed from reference TRBV7-2 and TRBJ2-5, reads GAGVSQSPSNKVTEKGKDVELRCDPISGHTALYWYRQSLGQGLEFLIYFQGNSAPDKSGLPSDRFSAERTGGSVSTLTIQRTQQEDSAVYLCASSLRNGGVETQYFGPGTRLLVL.